The 6 T cell receptor beta chains below were found in one sample sequenced in a study of cytomegalovirus exposure and HLA in healthy donors. PCR employed 60 Vbeta and 13 Jbeta primers. Generated by immunoSEQ multiplex PCR, the TCRdb table keeps only in-frame clones and is missing some. The profile shows 150,000 to 200,000 clones, about 90% of them singletons. Sequenced input: PBMCs. The receptors were sampled from a girl younger than two in good health and CMV-seronegative.

The chain has TRBV14 and TRBJ2-7; TRBD2 might be the D (5 bases). The CDR3 is 14 amino acids. The V end lost 3 bases, the J end lost 0 bases, and 9 bases lay between the germline ends. CDR1 SGHDN and CDR2 FVKESK come from the germline V gene. CDR3 bases: TGTGCCAGCAGCCACTCGGGATACTCCTACGAGCAGTACTTC. This codes for CASSHSGYSYEQYF.

This chain uses TRBV2 with TRBJ1-2; D is undetermined. This CDR3 comprises 14 residues. The germline V and J ends were trimmed by 3 bases and 7 bases, with 15 bases remaining between them. From germline, CDR1 is SNHLY and CDR2 FYNNEI. Here the CDR3 DNA reads TGTGCCAGCAGTGATGCGGGGATCCCACGTGGCTACACCTTC. As protein: CASSDAGIPRGYTF.

This clone was seen only a few times. This sequence joins TRBV4-1 and TRBJ1-2; D perhaps matches TRBD1 (5 bases). This CDR3 contains 16 residues. CDR1 MGHRA and CDR2 YSYEKL come from the germline V gene. Trimming left V 0 bases short and J 4 bases short, with 15 bases between. The CDR3 sequence is CASSQDPLGLSYGYTF. CDR3 nucleotide sequence: TGCGCCAGCAGCCAAGATCCCCTGGGGCTGAGCTATGGCTACACCTTC.

This sequence joins TRBV29-1 and TRBJ1-2; 11 bases agree with TRBD1. J was trimmed by 11 bases and V by 7 bases; bases with no gene match: 12. Germline V gene data show CDR1 as SQVTM and CDR2 as ANQGSEA. This CDR3 has 13 amino acids. The CDR3 region has the DNA TGCAGCGCGTTAAACGAGGGACAGGGGGGATACACCTTC. It yields the protein CSALNEGQGGYTF.

The chain recombines TRBV5-1 with TRBJ1-6; 9 nucleotides match TRBD1. The CDR3 contains 19 residues. J lost 0 bases, V lost 4 bases, and 11 bases had no gene match. CDR1 and CDR2 from the germline V gene are SGHRS and YFSETQ. The CDR3 DNA is TGCGCCAGCAGCCCCGTACGGGACAGGGACAGCTCCTATAATTCACCCCTCCACTTT. Translating gives CASSPVRDRDSSYNSPLHF. The full variable domain, in which reference TRBV5-1 and TRBJ1-6 provide the parts outside the CDR3, is KAGVTQTPRYLIKTRGQQVTLSCSPISGHRSVSWYQQTPGQGLQFLFEYFSETQRNKGNFPGRFSGRQFSNSRSEMNVSTLELGDSALYLCASSPVRDRDSSYNSPLHFGNGTRLTVT.

This clone was detected only once. The rearrangement joins TRBV11-3 to TRBJ2-7; the D gene is possibly TRBD2 (6 bases). The CDR3 is 12 amino acids. Germline-derived CDR1 and CDR2 are SGHNT and YENEEA. V shed 5 bases and J shed 3 bases, with 8 bases lying between them. The CDR3 DNA reads as TGTGCCAGCAGCAGGGACTGCTACGAGCAGTACTTC. Residues: CASSRDCYEQYF.